The entry below describes one T cell receptor beta chain. This sample is part of a study of T cell changes during pregnancy in multiple sclerosis. Germline V gene sequence: CDR1 LGHNT, CDR2 FRNRAP. The CDR3 runs to 11 residues. V lost 5 bases to trimming and J lost 7 bases, with 5 bases between them. The method was immunoSEQ multiplex PCR; TCRdb's version includes in-frame clones alone and lacks a portion of them. The sample comprises roughly 100,000 clones, roughly 92% of which are singletons, and 0.75% to 0.95% rests with the top ten. The receptor was derived from a female donor with multiple sclerosis, enrolled in a pregnancy study. The sample in question was peripheral blood, obtained after pregnancy. This rearrangement joins TRBV12-5 to TRBJ2-2; D is ambiguous. The CDR3 is CASGRGGELFF. As DNA, the CDR3 is TGTGCTAGTGGTCGCGGCGGGGAGCTGTTTTTT.